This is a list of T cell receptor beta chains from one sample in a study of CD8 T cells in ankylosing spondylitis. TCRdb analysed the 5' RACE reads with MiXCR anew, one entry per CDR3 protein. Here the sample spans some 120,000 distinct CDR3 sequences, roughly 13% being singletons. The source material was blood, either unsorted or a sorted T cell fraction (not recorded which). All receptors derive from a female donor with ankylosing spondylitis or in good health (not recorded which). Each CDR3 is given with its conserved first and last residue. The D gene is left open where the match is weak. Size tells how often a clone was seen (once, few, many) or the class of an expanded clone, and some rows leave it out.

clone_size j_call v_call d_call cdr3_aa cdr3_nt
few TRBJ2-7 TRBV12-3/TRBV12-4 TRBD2 CASSLGTSWIEQYF TGTGCCAGCAGTTTAGGGACTAGCTGGATCGAGCAGTACTTC
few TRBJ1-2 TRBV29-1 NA CSGRDGINYGYTF TGCAGCGGCCGGGACGGAATTAACTATGGCTACACCTTC
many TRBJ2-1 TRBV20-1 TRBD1 CSARSPFRDRGYNEQFF TGCAGTGCTAGGTCCCCCTTCAGGGACAGGGGTTACAATGAGCAGTTCTTC
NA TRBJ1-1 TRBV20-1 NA CSVRSGGNTEAFF TGCAGTGTTCGCTCGGGGGGTAACACTGAAGCTTTCTTT
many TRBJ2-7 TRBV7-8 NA CASSLWSGQTYEQYF TGTGCCAGCAGCTTATGGTCGGGGCAAACCTACGAGCAGTACTTC
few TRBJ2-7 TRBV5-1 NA CASSFGVGAYEQYF TGCGCCAGCAGCTTTGGGGTGGGAGCCTACGAGCAGTACTTC
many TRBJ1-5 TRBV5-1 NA CASSLTPGVSQPQHF TGCGCCAGCAGCCTAACGCCGGGGGTGAGCCAGCCCCAGCATTTT
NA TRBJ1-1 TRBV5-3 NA CARSFNTEAFF TGTGCCAGAAGCTTCAACACTGAAGCTTTCTTT
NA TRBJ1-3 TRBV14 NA CASSKGLLSSGNTIYF TGTGCCAGCAGCAAAGGGTTGCTAAGCTCTGGAAACACCATATATTTT
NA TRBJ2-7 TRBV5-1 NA CASSLSQGTYEQYF TGCGCCAGCAGCTTGTCACAGGGCACCTACGAGCAGTACTTC
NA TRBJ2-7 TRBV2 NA CAINREGSYEQYF TGTGCCATTAACAGGGAAGGGTCCTACGAGCAGTACTTC
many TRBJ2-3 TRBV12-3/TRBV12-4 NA CASSLGVGVADTQYF TGTGCCAGCAGTTTAGGGGTGGGTGTTGCAGATACGCAGTATTTT
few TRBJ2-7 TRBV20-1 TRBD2 CSASSGSSYEQYF TGCAGTGCCTCTAGCGGGAGTTCCTACGAGCAGTACTTC
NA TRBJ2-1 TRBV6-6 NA CASSYGSFSYNEQFF TGTGCCAGCAGTTACGGTTCCTTCTCCTACAATGAGCAGTTCTTC
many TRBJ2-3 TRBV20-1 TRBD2 CSVDRLAGGRTQYF TGCAGTGTCGACCGACTAGCGGGGGGCCGCACGCAGTATTTT
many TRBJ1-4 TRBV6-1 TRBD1 CASGDRSTNEKLFF TGTGCCAGCGGGGACAGATCAACTAATGAAAAACTGTTTTTT
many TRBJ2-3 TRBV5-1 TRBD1 CASSLDQGADTQYF TGCGCCAGCAGCTTGGACCAGGGGGCAGATACGCAGTATTTT
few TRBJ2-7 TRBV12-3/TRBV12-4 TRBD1 CASRGTGDYEQYF TGTGCCAGCAGGGGGACAGGGGACTACGAGCAGTACTTC
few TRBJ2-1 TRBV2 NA CASSLVGAYYNEQFF TGTGCCAGCAGTCTTGTCGGGGCTTACTACAATGAGCAGTTCTTC
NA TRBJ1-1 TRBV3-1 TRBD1 CASSRTGAESFF TGTGCCAGCAGCCGGACAGGGGCTGAATCTTTCTTT
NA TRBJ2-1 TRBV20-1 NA CSARATSSYNEQFF TGCAGTGCTAGGGCGACGTCCTCCTACAATGAGCAGTTCTTC
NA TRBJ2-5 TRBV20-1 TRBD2 CSAPRPGTRRETQYF TGCAGTGCGCCTCGCCCCGGGACTAGAAGAGAGACCCAGTACTTC
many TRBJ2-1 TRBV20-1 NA CSAPSRGYTNNEQFF TGCAGTGCCCCCAGCCGGGGTTATACTAACAATGAGCAGTTCTTC
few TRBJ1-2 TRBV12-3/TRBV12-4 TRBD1 CASSFTGTGRVGYTF TGTGCCAGCAGCTTTACCGGGACAGGGCGGGTTGGCTACACCTTC
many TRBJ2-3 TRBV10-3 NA CAISQLFAGLMGSTDTQYF TGTGCCATCAGTCAACTGTTTGCAGGTTTGATGGGGAGCACAGATACGCAGTATTTT
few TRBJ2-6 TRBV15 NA CATSRDLRTQGSGANVLTF TGTGCCACCAGCAGAGATCTAAGGACCCAAGGGTCCGGGGCCAACGTCCTGACTTTC
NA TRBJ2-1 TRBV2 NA CASRQGSGINEQFF TGTGCCAGTAGACAGGGCAGCGGGATAAATGAGCAGTTCTTC
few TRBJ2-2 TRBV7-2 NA CASSLSLAGTGELFF TGTGCCAGCAGCTTATCCCTAGCCGGTACCGGGGAGCTGTTTTTT
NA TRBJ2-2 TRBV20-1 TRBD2 CSARPSGGAVTGELFF TGCAGTGCTAGGCCTAGCGGGGGGGCCGTTACCGGGGAGCTGTTTTTT
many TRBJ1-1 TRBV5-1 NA CASSGPQGITEAFF TGCGCCAGCAGCGGACCTCAGGGCATCACTGAAGCTTTCTTT
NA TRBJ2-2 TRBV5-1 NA CASSTGTTTNTGELFF TGCGCCAGCAGCACCGGGACAACAACGAACACCGGGGAGCTGTTTTTT